This T cell receptor (beta chain) was profiled in a study of beta chain features in type 1 diabetes (dated by TCRdb to the late 2010s). The study in broad terms: Mean age, gender distribution, total cell number and subset yield did not differ between patients and healthy donors. A total of 100 million to 110 million sorted cells were examined across all samples, and a strong correlation was observed between cell number per subset and RNA yield. In the study, TCRB repertoires of sorted circulating CD4+ T cell subsets from recently diagnosed type 1 diabetes patients were compared with those of matched healthy donors. Regulatory and stem cell-like memory subsets were isolated from only 8 patients and about eight healthy donors, whereas naive and central memory subsets came from all 30 or so donors.

General conclusions and limits of the study: Naive, central memory and regulatory TCRB repertoires appeared to be more alike among patients than among healthy donors. Because the HLA sub-analyses included only small numbers of individuals, any influence of HLA type on TCRB rearrangement was left unresolved. Type 1 diabetes patients showed a moderate but significant shortening of TCRB CDR3 length in all four CD4+ subsets. PCR might favor shorter templates, but patient and control samples were amplified and corrected together, so any skew would affect both groups equally. At VDJ recombination sites, type 1 diabetes patients had fewer insertions and more deleted nucleotides, which implies abnormalities in thymic rearrangement. Because cDNA rather than genomic DNA was sequenced, highly expressing activated cells could have been over-represented, although no difference in activation and CD3 levels was found between groups.

V has 8 bases trimmed and J has 2 bases trimmed; junction bases matching no gene number 3. CDR1 LNHDA and CDR2 SQIVND are derived from the germline V gene (reference sequence). The CDR3 spans 13 residues, from the cysteine through the phenylalanine. Left in the record is the CDR3 DNA by itself, 39 bases read in frame from the first base. The High Capacity cDNA Reverse Transcription Kit was used to reverse transcribe all of the isolated RNA, meaning that expressed TCRB transcripts were what got sequenced. Deep immunoSEQ sequencing was performed on naive, central memory and regulatory T cell samples, with an average of roughly 4 million total reads per sample. Sorted cells were lysed in RLT buffer, and RNA was extracted using DNase-treated RNeasy Micro or Mini kits according to cell number. To prevent cross-contamination, each cell subset was processed individually, whereas patient and healthy donor samples were processed jointly. The immunoSEQ multiplex PCR was used to amplify TCRB sequences from cDNA, generating 87-bp fragments that spanned the CDR3 region. Sequencing of the amplicons was performed on the Illumina HiSeq platform. The source study handled its data this way. Synthetic template baselines were used to correct PCR bias computationally, reads within Hamming distance 2 were collapsed together, and singletons that could not be merged were discarded. Reads were aligned to IMGT to assign V, D and J genes, CDR3 length, and insertions or deletions at six rearrangement sites. Within each subset, clonotype counts were normalized to the number of sorted cells before true diversity and Gini coefficients were calculated with the tcR R package. The overlap coefficient, calculated on TCRB nucleotide sequences, was used to quantify repertoire sharing. As a proxy for the pre-selection repertoire, out-of-frame TCRB sequences from naive cells were analyzed. Imported from immuneACCESS, the table was reduced by TCRdb to in-frame sequences with V and J called. These copies leave out some clones; in studies compared against another copy, an unresolved V gene accounts for under half, and the cause of the remainder is not known. D and trimming come from the DNA, and the V and J calls and clone size come from that table. The sample has some 170,000 clones on record, roughly 60% of them singletons. Clones ranked in the top ten supply 0.08% to 0.095% of the sample.

A single peripheral blood draw of about 120 mL on average was collected from each donor into heparinised tubes. A BD FACSAria II was used to sort naive, central memory, regulatory and stem cell-like memory CD4+ T cells with a panel that included CD45RO, CCR7, CD25, CD127, CD95 and CD27. A purity above 95% was achieved for all sorted populations. Right away, PBMCs were isolated by Lymphoprep density gradient centrifugation and were stained directly, with no culture step. Samples were stained and sorted in pairs, with one healthy donor and one patient per experiment, so that batch effects were minimized. This clone came up a few times. There is no known antigen for this receptor. Base qualities are not recorded, but no much larger clone differs from it by a single base.

Source material: naive CD4+ T cells from blood. The cell subset or site tag for this specimen amounts to: true naive CD4+ T cells. The origin of this receptor is a young man with type 1 diabetes. In this chain, TRBV19 is recombined with TRBJ2-5; 9 middle bases align to TRBD1. The CDR3 reads as follows: CASGQGNQETQYF. The DNA sequence follows: TGTGCCAGTGGACAGGGGAATCAAGAGACCCAGTACTTC.